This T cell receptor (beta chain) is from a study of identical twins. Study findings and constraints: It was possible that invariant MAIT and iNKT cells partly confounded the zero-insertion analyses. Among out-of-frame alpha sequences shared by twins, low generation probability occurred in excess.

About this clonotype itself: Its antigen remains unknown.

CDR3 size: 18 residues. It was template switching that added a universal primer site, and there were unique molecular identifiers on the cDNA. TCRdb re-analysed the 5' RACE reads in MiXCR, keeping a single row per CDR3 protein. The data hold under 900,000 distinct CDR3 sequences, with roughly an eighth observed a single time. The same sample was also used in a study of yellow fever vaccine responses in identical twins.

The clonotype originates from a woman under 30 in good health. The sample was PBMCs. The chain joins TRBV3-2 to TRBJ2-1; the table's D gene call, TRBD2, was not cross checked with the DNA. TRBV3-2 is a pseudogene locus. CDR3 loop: CAICSQSRLAGSYNEQFF. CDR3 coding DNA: TGTGCCATCTGTTCCCAGTCTAGACTAGCGGGCTCCTACAATGAGCAGTTCTTC.